The 14 T cell receptor beta chains below come from one sample, sequenced in a study of cytomegalovirus exposure and HLA in healthy donors. 13 Jbeta primers and 60 Vbeta primers were used for the PCR. Only in-frame clones appear in the TCRdb table, and some are missing; sequencing was by immunoSEQ multiplex PCR. The sample contains nearly 200,000 clones, about 90% of which appear only once. Sequencing used PBMCs. These receptors were collected from a man aged 30-40 years in good health and CMV-seronegative.

The V and J genes are TRBV29-1 and TRBJ1-2; perhaps TRBD1 as D (6 bases). The V end was cut by 3 bases, the J end by 4 bases, with 9 bases between. Germline CDR1 SQVTM, CDR2 ANQGSEA. There are 12 residues in the CDR3. The CDR3 nucleotides are TGCAGCGTTGACAGGGGCAGCTATGGCTACACCTTC. Translating gives CSVDRGSYGYTF.

The rearrangement uses TRBV4-2 and TRBJ1-2; TRBD1 matches at 10 bases. This CDR3 is 16 amino acids long. In germline, CDR1 is LGHNA, CDR2 YNFKEQ. The V and J ends lost 0 bases and 3 bases, in that order; junction bases with no gene match: 4. CDR3 sequence reads: CASSQDRTGGYYGYTF. The CDR3 coding sequence is TGTGCCAGCAGCCAAGATAGGACAGGGGGGTACTATGGCTACACCTTC.

The chain joins TRBV7-2 to TRBJ2-7; D is possibly TRBD1 (6 bases). The germline gives CDR1 SGHTA, CDR2 FQGNSA. The CDR3 consists of 15 residues. V lost 5 bases, J lost 5 bases, and 19 bases lay in between. The CDR3: CASSRRTAKYNEQYF. CDR3 DNA: TGTGCCAGCAGCCGCCGGACAGCCAAATACAACGAGCAGTACTTC.

Of note for this clone: The junction departs from the called germline gene at one end, perhaps through a read error. CDR3 protein: CASSLALAAYQDF. In DNA form, the CDR3 reads TGTGCCAGCAGCTTAGCGTTAGCGGCCTACCAAGACTTC. V usage is TRBV7-6 and J usage is TRBJ2-5; tentatively, D is TRBD2 (6 bases). Germline V lookup: CDR1 SGHVS, CDR2 FNYEAQ. The CDR3 has 13 residues.

The chain joins TRBV6-1 to TRBJ2-2; 8 nucleotides match TRBD2. Trimming cost V 6 bases and J 0 bases; bases outside gene matches: 3. The CDR3 totals 15 residues. Per the germline V gene, CDR1 is MNHNS and CDR2 is SASEGT. The CDR3 nucleotides read TGTGCCAGCAGACCGGGACTAGCGAACACCGGGGAGCTGTTTTTT. Encoded protein: CASRPGLANTGELFF.

The chain combines TRBV19 with TRBJ1-4; the D is unclear. This CDR3 contains 13 residues. V was clipped by 9 bases and J by 6 bases, with 14 bases between them. Germline CDR1 is LNHDA and CDR2 is SQIVND (reference sequence). This chain's CDR3 is CASRGNEDEKLFF. CDR3 nucleotide sequence: TGTGCCAGCCGAGGTAACGAGGATGAAAAACTGTTTTTT.

The J gene is TRBJ1-1, the V gene TRBV5-1; 10 bases agree with TRBD1. CDR3 length equals 16 residues. Germline CDR1 and CDR2: SGHRS and YFSETQ. The J segment lost 5 bases and the V segment lost 2 bases, leaving 9 bases of the junction unmatched. For the CDR3, the DNA is TGCGCCAGCAGCTTAGAACCGGGACAGGGGAAAACTGAAGCTTTCTTT. The encoded protein is CASSLEPGQGKTEAFF. Looking up the rest from reference TRBV5-1 and TRBJ1-1 gives the full variable domain: KAGVTQTPRYLIKTRGQQVTLSCSPISGHRSVSWYQQTPGQGLQFLFEYFSETQRNKGNFPGRFSGRQFSNSRSEMNVSTLELGDSALYLCASSLEPGQGKTEAFFGQGTRLTVV.

The chain has TRBV10-2 and TRBJ1-2, with D maybe TRBD1 (6 bases). The CDR3 length is 12 residues. V lost 7 bases and J lost 4, with 10 bases in between. CDR1 is WSHSY, CDR2 SAAADI, per germline. The CDR3 reads CASNKDSYGYTF. Here the CDR3 DNA reads TGCGCCAGCAATAAGGACAGCTATGGCTACACCTTC.

The chain uses TRBV10-2 and TRBJ2-4; weak D call: TRBD1 (5 bases). The V gene's germline CDR1 is WSHSY and CDR2 SAAADI. The germline V and J ends were trimmed by 7 bases and 9 bases, with 19 bases remaining between them. The CDR3 extends over 14 amino acids. As DNA, the CDR3 is TGCGCCAGCAACGCCCCAGGGATGAAAGGCATTCAGTACTTC. This gives the protein CASNAPGMKGIQYF.

V usage is TRBV30 and J usage is TRBJ2-1, with D perhaps matching TRBD2 (5 bases). V was cut by 1 base and J by 4 bases, with 11 bases left in between. The CDR3 covers 14 residues. Germline assignment: CDR1 GTSNPN and CDR2 SVGIG (reference sequence). The CDR3 reads CAWSARDKYNEQFF. CDR3 coding DNA: TGTGCCTGGAGTGCACGGGATAAGTACAATGAGCAGTTCTTC.

V is TRBV19 and J is TRBJ2-1; 8 nucleotides match TRBD1. V dropped 4 bases and J dropped 4; count of bases not matched to a gene: 6. The CDR3 has 15 amino acids. CDR1 is LNHDA and CDR2 is SQIVND in the germline V gene (reference sequence). In DNA, the CDR3 is TGTGCCAGTAGTACGGGACAGGTTACTTACAATGAGCAGTTCTTC. This codes for CASSTGQVTYNEQFF.

This chain uses TRBV29-1 with TRBJ1-1, with 9 bases identical to TRBD1. The CDR3 length is 13 residues. CDR1 and CDR2 from the germline V gene are SQVTM and ANQGSEA. Trimming cost V 4 bases and J 5 bases; bases outside gene matches: 5. As DNA, the CDR3 is TGCAGCGTTGGGGACAGGGTGTATACTGAAGCTTTCTTT. It is translated as CSVGDRVYTEAFF.

The V call is TRBV29-1, the J call TRBJ2-1; 7 bases are a match to TRBD2. Trimming cost V 6 bases and J 0 bases; bases outside gene matches: 8. CDR1 SQVTM and CDR2 ANQGSEA come from the germline V gene. The CDR3 covers 15 residues. The CDR3 nucleotides are TGCAGCGTGGCTGGCCTAGCGGCCTCCTACAATGAGCAGTTCTTC. It specifies CSVAGLAASYNEQFF.

This clone turned up a few times. The chain carries TRBV7-9 and TRBJ2-5, with 9 bases aligning to TRBD1. The CDR3 sequence is 15 residues long. Germline-derived CDR1 and CDR2 are SEHNR and FQNEAQ (reference sequence). V dropped 1 base and J dropped 4; count of bases not matched to a gene: 4. CDR3 loop: CASSLVPDRGETQYF. The DNA of the CDR3 is TGTGCCAGCAGCTTAGTCCCGGACAGGGGAGAGACCCAGTACTTC.